The text below deals with one T cell receptor (beta chain). TCRdb keeps only in-frame clones here, not all; method: immunoSEQ multiplex PCR. This repertoire shows about 14,000 clones, about 77% found once; its top ten account for roughly a third. CDR1 MDHEN and CDR2 SYDVKM come from the germline V gene. V lost 8 bases and J lost 4; bases outside the gene matches: 7. This CDR3 has 14 residues. The source of the sample is a study of OX40 agonist ivuxolimab in advanced cancers. Study context: The dose-escalation cohort was about 87% male, with a mean age of around 60 years, ranging roughly 20 to 80. Antecedent anti-PD-1, anti-PD-L1 or anti-CTLA-4 therapy was permissible, with 40% having received some. Partial responses were achieved by three patients: one hepatocellular carcinoma, two cutaneous melanoma.

The clonotype was recovered from an adult with an advanced solid tumor such as melanoma, head and neck, liver or kidney cancer. The genes are TRBV28 and TRBJ2-7, with 11 bases lining up with TRBD2. This sample comprised CD4+ or CD8+ T cells sorted from blood, obtained in a trial of the OX40 agonist ivuxolimab. CDR3 amino acids: CASRTGLAVYEQYF. The CDR3, as DNA: TGTGCCAGCCGTACGGGACTAGCGGTTTACGAGCAGTACTTC. Together with reference TRBV28 and TRBJ2-7, the CDR3 gives the full variable domain: DVKVTQSSRYLVKRTGEKVFLECVQDMDHENMFWYRQDPGLGLRLIYFSYDVKMKEKGDIPEGYSVSREKKERFSLILESASTNQTSMYLCASRTGLAVYEQYFGPGTRLTVT.